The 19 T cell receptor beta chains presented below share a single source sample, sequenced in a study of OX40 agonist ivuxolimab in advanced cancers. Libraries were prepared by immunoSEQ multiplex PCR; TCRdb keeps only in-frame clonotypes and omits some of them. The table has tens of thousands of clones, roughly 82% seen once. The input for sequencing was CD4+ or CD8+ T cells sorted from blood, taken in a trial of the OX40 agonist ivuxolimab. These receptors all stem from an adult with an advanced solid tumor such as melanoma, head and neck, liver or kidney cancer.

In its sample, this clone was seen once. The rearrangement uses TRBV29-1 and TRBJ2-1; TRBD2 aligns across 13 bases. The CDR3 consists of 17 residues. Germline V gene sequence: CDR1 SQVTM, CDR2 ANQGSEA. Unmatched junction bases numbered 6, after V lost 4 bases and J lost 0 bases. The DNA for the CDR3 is TGCAGCGTTGCGGGACTAGCGGGATTGGGCTCCTACAATGAGCAGTTCTTC. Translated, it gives CSVAGLAGLGSYNEQFF.

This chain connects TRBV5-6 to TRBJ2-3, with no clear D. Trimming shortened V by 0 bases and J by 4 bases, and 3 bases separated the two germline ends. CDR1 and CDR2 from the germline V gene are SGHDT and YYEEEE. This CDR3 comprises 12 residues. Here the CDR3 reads CASSLGSDTQYF. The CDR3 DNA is TGTGCCAGCAGCTTGGGGTCAGATACGCAGTATTTT.

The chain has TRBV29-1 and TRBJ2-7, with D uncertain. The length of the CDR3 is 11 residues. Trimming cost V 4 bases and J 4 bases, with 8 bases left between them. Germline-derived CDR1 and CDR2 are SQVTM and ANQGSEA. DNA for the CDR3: TGCAGCGTTGTGCAGGCTTACGAGCAGTACTTC. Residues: CSVVQAYEQYF.

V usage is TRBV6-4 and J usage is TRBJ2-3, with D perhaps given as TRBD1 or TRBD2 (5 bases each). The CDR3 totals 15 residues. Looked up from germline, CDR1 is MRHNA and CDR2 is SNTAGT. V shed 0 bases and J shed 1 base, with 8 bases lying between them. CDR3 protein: CASSDSLGGTDTQYF. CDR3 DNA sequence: TGTGCCAGCAGTGACTCGTTGGGGGGCACAGATACGCAGTATTTT.

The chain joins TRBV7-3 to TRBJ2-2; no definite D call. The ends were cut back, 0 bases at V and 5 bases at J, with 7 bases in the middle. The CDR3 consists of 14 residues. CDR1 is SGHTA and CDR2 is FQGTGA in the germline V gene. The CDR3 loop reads CASSLTGSTGELFF. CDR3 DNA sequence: TGTGCCAGCAGCTTAACGGGAAGTACCGGGGAGCTGTTTTTT. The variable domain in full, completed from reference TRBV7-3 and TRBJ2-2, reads GAGVSQTPSNKVTEKGKYVELRCDPISGHTALYWYRQSLGQGPEFLIYFQGTGAADDSGLPNDRFFAVRPEGSVSTLKIQRTERGDSAVYLCASSLTGSTGELFFGEGSRLTVL.

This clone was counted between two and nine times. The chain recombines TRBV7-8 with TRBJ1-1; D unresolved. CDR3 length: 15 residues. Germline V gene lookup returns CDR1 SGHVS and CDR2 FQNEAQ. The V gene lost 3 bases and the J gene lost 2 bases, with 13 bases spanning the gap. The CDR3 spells CASSLNLDRNTEAFF. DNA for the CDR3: TGTGCCAGCAGCTTGAACTTGGACCGCAACACTGAAGCTTTCTTT.

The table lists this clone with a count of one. The CDR3 is CASSIRVLETQYF. The CDR3 DNA is TGTGCCAGCAGTATCAGGGTTTTAGAGACCCAGTACTTC. V gene TRBV27 combines with J gene TRBJ2-5; possibly TRBD1 for D (5 bases). The V end lost 5 bases, the J end lost 4 bases, and 11 bases lay between the germline ends. Germline CDR1 and CDR2: MNHEY and SMNVEV (reference sequence). The CDR3 runs to 13 residues.

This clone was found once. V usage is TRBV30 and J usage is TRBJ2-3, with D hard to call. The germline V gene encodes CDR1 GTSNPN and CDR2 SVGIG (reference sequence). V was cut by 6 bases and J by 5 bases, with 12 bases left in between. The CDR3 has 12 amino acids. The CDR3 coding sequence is TGTGCCTGCTTACGACCTGTAGATACGCAGTATTTT. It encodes CACLRPVDTQYF.

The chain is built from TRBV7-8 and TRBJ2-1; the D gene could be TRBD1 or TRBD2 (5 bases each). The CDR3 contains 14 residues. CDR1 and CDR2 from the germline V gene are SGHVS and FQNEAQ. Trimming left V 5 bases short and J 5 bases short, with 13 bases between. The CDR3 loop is CASSVLGGDNEQFF. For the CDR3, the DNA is TGTGCCAGCAGCGTTCTTGGGGGAGACAATGAGCAGTTCTTC. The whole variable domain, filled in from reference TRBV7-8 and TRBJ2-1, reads GAGVSQSPRYKVAKRGQDVALRCDPISGHVSLFWYQQALGQGPEFLTYFQNEAQLDKSGLPSDRFFAERPEGSVSTLKIQRTQQEDSAVYLCASSVLGGDNEQFFGPGTRLTVL.

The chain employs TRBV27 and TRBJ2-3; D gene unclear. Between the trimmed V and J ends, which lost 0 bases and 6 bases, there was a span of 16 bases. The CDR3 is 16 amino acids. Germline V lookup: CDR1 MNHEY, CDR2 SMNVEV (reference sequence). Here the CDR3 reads CASSLSGSSLGDTQYF. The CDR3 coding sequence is TGTGCCAGCAGTTTATCGGGGTCCTCCCTAGGGGATACGCAGTATTTT.

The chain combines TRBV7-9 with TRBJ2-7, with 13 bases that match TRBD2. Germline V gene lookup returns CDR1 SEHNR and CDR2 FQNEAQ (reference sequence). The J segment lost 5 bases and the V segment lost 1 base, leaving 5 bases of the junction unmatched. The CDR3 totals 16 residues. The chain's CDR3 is CASSLGPGTSGNEQYF. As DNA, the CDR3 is TGTGCCAGCAGCTTAGGGCCCGGGACTAGCGGGAACGAGCAGTACTTC.

The CDR3 here is CASSVEAGEQYF. The CDR3 coding sequence is TGTGCCAGCAGCGTGGAGGCTGGCGAGCAGTACTTC. The rearrangement joins TRBV9 to TRBJ2-7, with D perhaps TRBD2 (5 bases). The V end was cut by 2 bases, the J end by 6 bases, with 9 bases between. The CDR3 loop spans 12 amino acids. Germline V gene data show CDR1 as SGDLS and CDR2 as YYNGEE.

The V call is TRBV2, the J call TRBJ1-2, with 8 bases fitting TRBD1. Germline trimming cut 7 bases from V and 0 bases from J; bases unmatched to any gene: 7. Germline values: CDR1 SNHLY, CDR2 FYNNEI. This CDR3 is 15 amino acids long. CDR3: CASTPRTGSNYGYTF. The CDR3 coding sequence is TGTGCCAGCACTCCTCGGACAGGGTCTAACTATGGCTACACCTTC.

In DNA, the CDR3 is TGTGCCAGCAGTTTATTTACGGGAATATACAATGAGCAGTTCTTC. Translation gives CASSLFTGIYNEQFF. The chain links TRBV28 to TRBJ2-1; D perhaps matches TRBD2 (5 bases). The germline gives CDR1 MDHEN, CDR2 SYDVKM. This CDR3 has 15 residues. V shed 1 base and J shed 4 bases, with 11 bases lying between them.

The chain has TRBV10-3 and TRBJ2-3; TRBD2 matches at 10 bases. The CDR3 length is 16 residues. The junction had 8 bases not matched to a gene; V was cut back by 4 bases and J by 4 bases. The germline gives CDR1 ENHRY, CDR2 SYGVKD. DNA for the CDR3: TGTGCCATCAGTGCGGCTAGCGGGAGCAGGGCAGATACGCAGTATTTT. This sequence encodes CAISAASGSRADTQYF.

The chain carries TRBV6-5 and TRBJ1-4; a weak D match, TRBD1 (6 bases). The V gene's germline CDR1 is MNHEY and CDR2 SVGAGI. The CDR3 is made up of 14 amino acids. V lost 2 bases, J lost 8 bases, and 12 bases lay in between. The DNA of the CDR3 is TGTGCCAGCAGTTACCACAGGGAGGAGGAAAAACTGTTTTTT. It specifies CASSYHREEEKLFF.

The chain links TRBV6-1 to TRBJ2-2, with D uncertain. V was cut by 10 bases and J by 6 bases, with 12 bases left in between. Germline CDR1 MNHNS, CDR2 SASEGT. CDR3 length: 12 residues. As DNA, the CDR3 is TGTGCCACAGAATGGCTCGCCGGGGAGCTGTTTTTT. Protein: CATEWLAGELFF.

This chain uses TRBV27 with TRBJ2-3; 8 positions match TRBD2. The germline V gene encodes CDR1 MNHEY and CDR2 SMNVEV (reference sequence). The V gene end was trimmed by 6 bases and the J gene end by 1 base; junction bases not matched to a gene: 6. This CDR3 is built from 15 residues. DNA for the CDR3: TGTGCCAGCAGCCCGAGCGGGAGTGGCACAGATACGCAGTATTTT. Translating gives CASSPSGSGTDTQYF.

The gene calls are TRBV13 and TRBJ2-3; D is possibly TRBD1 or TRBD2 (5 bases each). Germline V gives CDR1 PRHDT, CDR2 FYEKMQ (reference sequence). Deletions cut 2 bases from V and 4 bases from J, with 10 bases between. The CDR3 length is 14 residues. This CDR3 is CASSLSGRADTQYF. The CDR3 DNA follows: TGTGCCAGCAGCTTATCGGGACGGGCAGATACGCAGTATTTT.